Presented here are 10 T cell receptor beta chains from one specimen sequenced in a study of blood T cell repertoires in COVID-19. Clones were read by immunoSEQ multiplex PCR, and TCRdb kept only the in-frame ones, dropping some. Of about 120,000 clones listed, around 87% were seen once; the top ten hold 30%. The sample comprised peripheral blood. The receptors derive from a woman aged 70-85 years with acute or convalescent COVID-19.

The chain employs TRBV30 and TRBJ2-2; 10 positions agree with TRBD2. Per germline, CDR1 GTSNPN and CDR2 SVGIG (reference sequence). V trimming: 0 bases; J trimming: 2 bases; junction bases outside the gene matches: 12. The CDR3 spans 19 residues. The CDR3 nucleotides read TGTGCCTGGAGTGTACTAGAGTGGCTAGCGGGGGCAAACACCGGGGAGCTGTTTTTT. Encoded protein: CAWSVLEWLAGANTGELFF.

The V and J genes are TRBV6-5 and TRBJ2-7; TRBD1 agrees at 8 bases. Germline lookup yields CDR1 MNHEY and CDR2 SVGAGI. CDR3 length equals 14 residues. V gave up 6 bases and J gave up 9 bases; unmatched junction bases: 13. CDR3 region: CASSTFDRGGGQYF. CDR3 in DNA: TGTGCCAGCAGCACCTTTGACAGGGGCGGTGGGCAGTACTTC.

This chain connects TRBV10-3 to TRBJ2-1; 11 bases are shared with TRBD2. V trimming: 6 bases; J trimming: 9 bases; junction bases outside the gene matches: 4. Looked up from germline, CDR1 is ENHRY and CDR2 is SYGVKD. This CDR3 has 13 residues. CDR3 nucleotide sequence: TGTGCCATCAGAGGGCTAGCGGGGGGTGAGCAGTTCTTC. Its translation: CAIRGLAGGEQFF.

This clone was detected only a few times. The chain links TRBV19 to TRBJ1-6; 9 positions agree with TRBD1. CDR1 and CDR2 (germline): LNHDA, SQIVND (reference sequence). Trimming at V came to 6 bases and at J to 10 bases, leaving 10 bases not matched to a gene. CDR3 length: 15 residues. CDR3 coding DNA: TGTGCCAGTAGCGAAACAGGGGGCGGACCATCACCCCTCCACTTT. It yields the protein CASSETGGGPSPLHF.

The chain recombines TRBV28 with TRBJ1-2; 7 bases are a match to TRBD1. The CDR3 has 15 residues. Germline V CDR1 and CDR2: MDHEN, SYDVKM. Trimming at V came to 4 bases and at J to 0 bases, leaving 5 bases not matched to a gene. The CDR3 coding sequence is TGTGCCAGCAGTTCTACAGGGGTTTCTAACTATGGCTACACCTTC. This translates into CASSSTGVSNYGYTF.

The chain combines TRBV18 with TRBJ2-3; D unclear. Per the germline V gene, CDR1 is KGHSH and CDR2 is LQKENI. With 3 bases removed from V and 5 bases from J, the gap between germline ends came to 3 bases. There are 11 residues in the CDR3. DNA for the CDR3: TGTGCCAGCTCACCCGTAGATACGCAGTATTTT. Its protein is CASSPVDTQYF.

This clone showed up many times. The chain is built from TRBV27 and TRBJ2-7; 9 nucleotides agree with TRBD1. V shed 5 bases, J shed 2 bases, and the junction held 10 bases outside the gene matches. Germline CDR1 MNHEY, CDR2 SMNVEV (reference sequence). There are 16 residues in the CDR3. Written as DNA, the CDR3 is TGTGCCAGCAGTGAATCCGGGACAGGGTATACCTACGAGCAGTACTTC. Encoded protein: CASSESGTGYTYEQYF.

This CDR3 reads CASSRLTASSTDTQYF. The CDR3 nucleotides read TGTGCCAGCAGCCGATTGACAGCCTCAAGCACAGATACGCAGTATTTT. The chain uses TRBV21-1 and TRBJ2-3; the D call in the table, TRBD1, was not verified against the DNA. TRBV21-1 is a known pseudogene. The CDR3 consists of 16 residues.

The chain couples TRBV5-4 to TRBJ2-5; D not certain. Per the germline V gene, CDR1 is SGHNT and CDR2 is YYREEE (reference sequence). The CDR3 totals 13 residues. V dropped 0 bases and J dropped 2 bases, with 5 bases sitting between them. CDR3 sequence: CASSLETQETQYF. CDR3 nucleotides: TGTGCCAGCAGCTTGGAGACACAAGAGACCCAGTACTTC. Full variable domain (remainder filled in from reference TRBV5-4 and TRBJ2-5): ETGVTQSPTHLIKTRGQQVTLRCSSQSGHNTVSWYQQALGQGPQFIFQYYREEENGRGNFPPRFSGLQFPNYSSELNVNALELDDSALYLCASSLETQETQYFGPGTRLLVL.

The CDR3 coding sequence is TGTGCCAGCAGTTACGCGGGCTACAATGAGCAGTTCTTC. Protein: CASSYAGYNEQFF. The chain carries TRBV6-6 and TRBJ2-1; TRBD2 might be the D (5 bases). Trimming took off 2 bases at V and 3 bases at J, with 5 bases between the two ends. Germline CDR1 MNHNY, CDR2 SVGAGI (reference sequence). The CDR3 is 13 residues long.